Listed below are T cell receptor beta chains from one sample, sequenced in a study of vaccination and CD4 T cells after COVID-19. No cognate antigen is known for these TCRs. TCRdb reanalysed the PCR reads using MiXCR and keeps one entry per CDR3 protein. The sample records under 20,000 distinct CDR3 sequences, around 50% being singletons. The sequenced sample consisted of CD4+ T cells from blood, cultured in vitro. These receptors came from a human donor who had recovered from COVID-19. Each CDR3 is given without its conserved first and last residue. D genes are given only for firm matches.

cdr3_aa,v_call,j_call,cdr3_length,d_call
ATSSFGQGNNEQF,TRBV15,TRBJ2-1,13,TRBD1
ASSGRTDGYT,TRBV2,TRBJ1-2,10,NA
AGSSRVGNSPLH,TRBV2,TRBJ1-6,12,NA
ASRRGSNEKLF,TRBV28,TRBJ1-4,11,NA
ATSAHGSSYNEQF,TRBV24-1,TRBJ2-1,13,NA
ASSSTSSNEQF,TRBV28,TRBJ2-1,11,NA
ASSRQGRHAF,TRBV6-2/TRBV6-3,TRBJ1-1,10,TRBD1
AWGLDPRDQPQH,TRBV30,TRBJ1-5,12,NA
ATSRDNYGYT,TRBV24-1,TRBJ1-2,10,NA
ATSRDSGTGGDEQF,TRBV15,TRBJ2-1,14,TRBD1
ASRPSTYRTSGRFKSGELF,TRBV11-3,TRBJ2-2,19,TRBD2
SARLAVEGTDTQY,TRBV20-1,TRBJ2-3,13,TRBD2
ASSVDTPGYEQY,TRBV9,TRBJ2-7,12,NA
ASSSLALQETQY,TRBV7-9,TRBJ2-5,12,NA
ASAEWGLREKLF,TRBV6-2/TRBV6-3,TRBJ1-4,12,NA
ASSGRTDQPQH,TRBV19,TRBJ1-5,11,NA
ASSYLQASNYGYT,TRBV6-5,TRBJ1-2,13,NA
AISEGEKLF,TRBV10-3,TRBJ1-4,9,NA
SAKDVGEQY,TRBV20-1,TRBJ2-7,9,NA
AISEGTTGGEKLF,TRBV10-3,TRBJ1-4,13,NA
ASKVVGTGELF,TRBV19,TRBJ2-2,11,NA
ASSQSGDGYQPQH,TRBV4-1,TRBJ1-5,13,NA
ASSYAYQGEQF,TRBV6-2/TRBV6-3,TRBJ2-1,11,NA
AWVPRVAGGSYEQY,TRBV30,TRBJ2-7,14,TRBD2
SAREGTAAYEQY,TRBV20-1,TRBJ2-7,12,NA
ASSSGTGGEQY,TRBV11-1,TRBJ2-7,11,TRBD1
AIRGGRTGELF,TRBV10-3,TRBJ2-2,11,NA
ASSLRSARGDTQY,TRBV7-9,TRBJ2-3,13,NA
ASRRINVETQY,TRBV27,TRBJ2-5,11,NA
ASSQRGGQETQY,TRBV3-1,TRBJ2-5,12,NA
ATSAGTGSTGELF,TRBV24-1,TRBJ2-2,13,TRBD1
AWARQSNQPQH,TRBV30,TRBJ1-5,11,NA
ASSLAGGQGGYT,TRBV7-2,TRBJ1-2,12,NA
ASKWTGDPFLPEQY,TRBV2,TRBJ2-7,14,TRBD1
SVGTGNQPQH,TRBV29-1,TRBJ1-5,10,NA
ARSGAGVEQY,TRBV5-3,TRBJ2-7,10,NA
ASSPQEGFNYT,TRBV6-2/TRBV6-3,TRBJ1-2,11,NA
ASSGIKTGDTEAF,TRBV5-1,TRBJ1-1,13,NA
ATCLFFGGNQPQH,TRBV6-1,TRBJ1-5,13,NA
ASSLFRGKGNTIY,TRBV7-9,TRBJ1-3,13,NA
ASSQNTDTQY,TRBV19,TRBJ2-3,10,NA
SAIHSGGAEEQY,TRBV20-1,TRBJ2-7,12,TRBD1
AISGGGNTGELF,TRBV10-3,TRBJ2-2,12,NA
ASSPTGLANTGELF,TRBV5-1,TRBJ2-2,14,NA
ASSTPVNYGYT,TRBV5-5,TRBJ1-2,11,NA
ASSPSTGYSEKLF,TRBV7-7,TRBJ1-4,13,TRBD1
ASSSVRGSAVYEQY,TRBV6-5,TRBJ2-7,14,TRBD2
SAIGTSGGPNQPQH,TRBV20-1,TRBJ1-5,14,TRBD1
ASSQGQQETQY,TRBV7-3,TRBJ2-5,11,NA
ASSSGPSEQF,TRBV12-3/TRBV12-4,TRBJ2-1,10,NA
ASSLRGTGVTRYGYT,TRBV27,TRBJ1-2,15,TRBD1
ASSSGDHNSPLH,TRBV28,TRBJ1-6,12,NA
ASSTINEQF,TRBV19,TRBJ2-1,9,NA
ASSQYSYEQY,TRBV14,TRBJ2-7,10,NA